This TCR beta chain was captured in a study of cytomegalovirus exposure and HLA in healthy donors. The V and J ends lost 3 bases and 2 bases, in that order; junction bases with no gene match: 6. The CDR3 runs to 15 residues. Germline-derived CDR1 and CDR2 are MNHEY and SMNVEV (reference sequence). Vbeta (60) and Jbeta (13) primers were used in the PCR. Some clones are missing from TCRdb's copy, which holds only in-frame ones; the method was immunoSEQ multiplex PCR. The sample contains roughly 120,000 clones, over 60% of which appear only once. The J gene is TRBJ2-7, the V gene TRBV27; 8 bases agree with TRBD2. Sequencing input: PBMCs. The sequence was collected from a man aged 18 to 35 in good health and CMV-seronegative. Here the CDR3 reads CASSLSSGGAYEQYV. The DNA for the CDR3 is TGTGCCAGCAGTTTGAGCAGCGGGGGAGCCTACGAGCAGTACGTC.